This T cell receptor beta chain came from a study of blood T cell repertoires in COVID-19. The wider study: Samples came from the United States, Italy and Spain, spanning acute and convalescent COVID-19. In each case, the material was cDNA or gDNA derived from T cells, B-cell-depleted T cells, or PBMCs.

This clone came up once. Authors' processing steps: Amplification with reference gene primers provided the estimates of nucleated cell counts. This table comes from immunoSEQ multiplex PCR, and its TCRdb copy is limited to in-frame clones, with some not included. That table gives V, J and clone size, and the DNA gave D and trimming. The table records 400,000 to 550,000 clones, around 89% of them present only once. This CDR3 is 16 amino acids long. Trimming at V came to 3 bases and at J to 4 bases, leaving 8 bases not matched to a gene. From germline, CDR1 is SGDLS and CDR2 YYNGEE. This clonotype was obtained from a woman aged 25 to 39 with acute or convalescent COVID-19. This rearrangement joins TRBV9 to TRBJ2-1; the match to TRBD2 covers 9 bases. The source material was peripheral blood. Here the CDR3 reads CASSAGASGVYNEQFF. CDR3 sequence (DNA): TGTGCCAGCAGCGCCGGTGCTAGCGGGGTTTACAATGAGCAGTTCTTC.